The 28 T cell receptor beta chains below all came from one sample that was sequenced in a study of circulating CD8 cells and anti-PD-1 response in melanoma. Sorting of live CD3+CD8+TCRalphabeta+ cells by PD-1 and/or TIGIT gave four subsets. The QIAseq Immune Repertoire TCR panel built the libraries from approximately 15 ng of total RNA. Each CDR3 protein is one row after TCRdb ran MiXCR on the reads. The table has 420 or so distinct CDR3 sequences, about 4.8% seen once. The source material was CD8+ T cells from PBMCs, sampled at baseline or after one month of anti-PD-1 therapy (not recorded which). The receptors were gathered from a human donor with melanoma.

Relative to its sample, this clonotype is large. The chain is built from TRBV11-2 and TRBJ2-1, with D possibly being TRBD1 or TRBD2 (5 bases each). V lost 4 bases and J 8 bases, leaving 9 bases between the germline ends. This CDR3 is built from 12 residues. CDR1 is SGHAT, CDR2 FQNNGV, per germline. The CDR3 loop reads CASSWGSYEQFF. The DNA for the CDR3 is TGTGCCAGCAGCTGGGGGAGTTATGAGCAGTTCTTC.

This clonotype is medium-sized (0.01 to 0.1%) by share. The rearrangement joins TRBV21-1 to TRBJ2-5; TRBD1, the D gene given by the table, was not confirmed from the DNA. TRBV21-1 is a known pseudogene. The CDR3 contains 15 residues. Here the CDR3 DNA reads TGTGCCAGCAGCCCTAGATCTCCGGGACAGGGTCGGGGTCGGTTC. This gives the protein CASSPRSPGQGRGRF.

By sample fraction, this clonotype is medium-sized. The CDR3 is CASSLFSGGWYGYTF. As DNA, the CDR3 is TGTGCCAGCAGTTTATTCTCAGGGGGATGGTATGGCTACACCTTC. The chain joins TRBV28 to TRBJ1-2; the match to TRBD1 covers 7 bases. Germline V lookup: CDR1 MDHEN, CDR2 SYDVKM. The V gene end was trimmed by 1 base and the J gene end by 5 bases; junction bases not matched to a gene: 7. This CDR3 region has 15 residues.

Relative to its sample, this clonotype is large (0.1 to 1%). The V gene is TRBV6-5, the J gene TRBJ2-1, with a tentative D call TRBD2 (6 bases). The germline V gene encodes CDR1 MNHEY and CDR2 SVGAGI. Trimming pared 5 bases from V and 0 bases from J, leaving 11 bases between. This CDR3 has 15 amino acids. CDR3 sequence (DNA): TGTGCCAGCAGTCCTTCGACTAGCTCCTACAATGAGCAGTTCTTC. Protein: CASSPSTSSYNEQFF.

By sample share, this clonotype is large. The V gene is TRBV4-1, the J gene TRBJ2-2; TRBD2 aligns across 9 bases. V shed 9 bases, J shed 5 bases, and the junction held 4 bases outside the gene matches. This CDR3 has 13 residues. The V gene's germline CDR1 is MGHRA and CDR2 YSYEKL. The CDR3 sequence: CASSGSFTGELFF. As DNA, the CDR3 is TGCGCCAGTAGCGGGAGTTTTACCGGGGAGCTGTTTTTT.

This clonotype has only a few counts. Its ends do not fully match the called genes, so a read error is possible. V usage is TRBV25-1 and J usage is TRBJ2-4, with 7 bases aligning to TRBD1. The CDR3 is 15 amino acids. Per the germline V gene, CDR1 is MGHDK and CDR2 is SYGVNS. The CDR3 DNA is TGCGCCGGCAGTGAGGGAGACAGGGAGATAAACATTCAGTACTTC. It specifies CAGSEGDREINIQYF.

For this clonotype: A much bigger clone sits one base away, suggesting this may be a read error. J is TRBJ1-3 and V is TRBV2, with D possibly being TRBD1 (5 bases). The germline V gene encodes CDR1 SNHLY and CDR2 FYNNEI. This CDR3 is built from 16 residues. The CDR3 region has the DNA TGTGCCAGCAGTCGACAAACGGGACGGGCGGCAGACACCATATGTTTT. It yields the protein CASSRQTGRAADTICF.

In its sample, this clonotype is medium-sized. V and J are TRBV15 and TRBJ2-2; 10 bases line up with TRBD1. CDR1 is LNHNV, CDR2 YYDKDF, per germline (reference sequence). The CDR3 consists of 17 residues. With V trimmed by 6 bases and J by 4 bases, 11 bases remained unmatched. The CDR3 is CATSNPSGQGLTGELFF. DNA for the CDR3: TGTGCCACCAGTAACCCCTCGGGACAGGGGCTCACCGGGGAGCTGTTTTTT.

By share, this clonotype counts as medium-sized (0.01 to 0.1%). The chain has TRBV27 and TRBJ2-1; D may be TRBD2 (6 bases). The CDR3 is 16 residues long. In germline, CDR1 is MNHEY, CDR2 SMNVEV (reference sequence). V lost 5 bases and J lost 0, with 14 bases in between. The CDR3 DNA is TGTGCCAGCAGTCCGGGGGATCTCAGCTCCTACAATGAGCAGTTCTTC. The encoded protein is CASSPGDLSSYNEQFF.

By sample fraction, this clonotype is large. The V and J genes are TRBV29-1 and TRBJ1-2; D is undetermined. This CDR3 contains 13 residues. CDR1 is SQVTM and CDR2 is ANQGSEA in the germline V gene. The V end was cut by 3 bases, the J end by 4 bases, with 12 bases between. The CDR3 coding sequence is TGCAGCGTTGAGGATGGGCAGACCTATGGCTACACCTTC. This translates into CSVEDGQTYGYTF.

This clonotype is termed medium-sized (0.01 to 0.1%). J is TRBJ2-3 and V is TRBV11-2; possibly TRBD1 or TRBD2 for D (5 bases each). Germline CDR1 SGHAT, CDR2 FQNNGV. The V and J ends lost 8 bases and 3 bases respectively, with 18 bases between them. There are 15 residues in the CDR3. This CDR3 reads CASGRGFYRTDTQYF. In nucleotides, the CDR3 is TGTGCCAGCGGACGGGGCTTCTATCGTACAGATACGCAGTATTTT. Full variable domain (rest looked up from reference TRBV11-2 and TRBJ2-3): EAGVAQSPRYKIIEKRQSVAFWCNPISGHATLYWYQQILGQGPKLLIQFQNNGVVDDSQLPKDRFSAERLKGVDSTLKIQPAKLEDSAVYLCASGRGFYRTDTQYFGPGTRLTVL.

In its sample, this clonotype is medium-sized. The V call is TRBV3-1, the J call TRBJ2-7, with D tentatively TRBD1 or TRBD2 (5 bases each). The CDR3 contains 15 residues. Germline V gene sequence: CDR1 LGHDT, CDR2 YNNKEL (reference sequence). V dropped 0 bases and J dropped 0 bases, with 9 bases sitting between them. CDR3 residues: CASSQERDDSYEQYF. CDR3 DNA sequence: TGTGCCAGCAGCCAAGAAAGGGACGACTCCTACGAGCAGTACTTC.

This clonotype is large by share. The rearrangement links TRBV6-5 to TRBJ2-7; D tentatively fits TRBD1 or TRBD2 (6 bases each). The CDR3 has 14 residues. Germline V gene data show CDR1 as MNHEY and CDR2 as SVGAGI. Trimming left V 10 bases short and J 6 bases short, with 22 bases between. CDR3 bases: TGTGCCACCCGAACCAGGGGCGGGATCCTCGAGCAGTACTTC. Its translation is CATRTRGGILEQYF.

In its sample, this clonotype is large. V usage is TRBV5-5 and J usage is TRBJ1-1, with no clear D. Germline V gene lookup returns CDR1 SGHKS and CDR2 YYEKEE (reference sequence). The CDR3 covers 13 residues. Trimming took off 5 bases at V and 6 bases at J, with 14 bases between the two ends. Here the CDR3 DNA reads TGTGCCAGCAGTTTCGGGTGGCAGGCTGAAGCTTTCTTT. This codes for CASSFGWQAEAFF.

This clonotype is medium-sized. The chain joins TRBV28 to TRBJ1-1; D call uncertain. The CDR3 is 14 residues long. V lost 1 base and J lost 1, with 7 bases in between. Germline loops: CDR1 MDHEN, CDR2 SYDVKM. The CDR3 sequence is CASSLLWGNTEAFF. The CDR3 DNA follows: TGTGCCAGCAGTTTATTGTGGGGGAACACTGAAGCTTTCTTT. Combining the CDR3 with reference TRBV28 and TRBJ1-1 gives the whole variable domain DVKVTQSSRYLVKRTGEKVFLECVQDMDHENMFWYRQDPGLGLRLIYFSYDVKMKEKGDIPEGYSVSREKKERFSLILESASTNQTSMYLCASSLLWGNTEAFFGQGTRLTVV.

This clonotype is categorized as medium-sized (0.01 to 0.1%). This chain links TRBV6-6 with TRBJ2-7; 9 bases map to TRBD2. The CDR3 is 13 amino acids. V was clipped by 8 bases and J by 2 bases; unmatched bases: 4. From germline, CDR1 is MNHNY and CDR2 SVGAGI (reference sequence). CDR3 coding DNA: TGTGCCAGCGGCGGGAGGGTAACCTACGAGCAGTACTTC. It translates to CASGGRVTYEQYF.

This clonotype has more than one count but fewer than ten. The conserved phenylalanine or tryptophan normally closing the CDR3 is absent here, so this likely arose from a read error. The chain combines TRBV7-3 with TRBJ1-2; D gene uncertain. Trimming shortened V by 4 bases and J by 7 bases, and 13 bases separated the two germline ends. CDR1 and CDR2 from the germline V gene are SGHTA and FQGTGA. This CDR3 has 13 residues. The CDR3 DNA reads TGTGCCAGCAGCTCAATCGGGCTTTTTGGCTACACCCTC. This encodes CASSSIGLFGYTL.

This clonotype qualifies as large. The V and J genes are TRBV28 and TRBJ1-6; D is uncertain. Germline V lookup: CDR1 MDHEN, CDR2 SYDVKM. V was clipped by 0 bases and J by 6 bases, with 9 bases between them. This CDR3 has 15 amino acids. As DNA, the CDR3 is TGTGCCAGCAGTTTATGGGGAACTTTTAATTCACCCCTCCACTTT. It encodes CASSLWGTFNSPLHF. The whole variable domain, remainder taken from reference TRBV28 and TRBJ1-6, is DVKVTQSSRYLVKRTGEKVFLECVQDMDHENMFWYRQDPGLGLRLIYFSYDVKMKEKGDIPEGYSVSREKKERFSLILESASTNQTSMYLCASSLWGTFNSPLHFGNGTRLTVT.

The sample holds a few counts of this clonotype. The conserved phenylalanine or tryptophan normally closing the CDR3 is absent here, so this likely arose from a read error. The chain couples TRBV19 to TRBJ1-2, with no clear D. Trimming took off 6 bases at V and 5 bases at J, with 7 bases between the two ends. Germline CDR1 LNHDA, CDR2 SQIVND (reference sequence). The CDR3 is made up of 11 amino acids. Here the CDR3 reads CASRTSYGYTL. The CDR3 coding sequence is TGTGCCAGTAGGACATCGTATGGCTACACCCTC.

By share, this clonotype ranks as medium-sized. The V and J genes are TRBV5-4 and TRBJ2-1; D not resolved. The CDR3 has 12 residues. V lost 4 bases to trimming and J lost 7 bases, with 9 bases between them. Germline assignment: CDR1 SGHNT and CDR2 YYREEE (reference sequence). CDR3 bases: TGTGCCAGCAGCCCGACTGTGAATGAGCAGTTCTTC. As protein: CASSPTVNEQFF.

By proportion, this clonotype is hyperexpanded. The chain is built from TRBV5-6 and TRBJ1-1; D is undetermined. Germline V gives CDR1 SGHDT, CDR2 YYEEEE. V lost 0 bases and J 4 bases, leaving 16 bases between the germline ends. The CDR3 covers 16 residues. The chain's CDR3 is CASSLEFSIGVTEAFF. The CDR3 DNA reads as TGTGCCAGCAGCTTGGAGTTCTCCATTGGGGTCACTGAAGCTTTCTTT.

By sample fraction, this clonotype is large. V usage is TRBV20-1 and J usage is TRBJ2-5; the match to TRBD2 covers 15 bases. The ends lost 4 bases at V and 3 bases at J; junction bases unmatched: 21. The CDR3 runs to 21 residues. Germline-derived CDR1 and CDR2 are DFQATT and SNEGSKA (reference sequence). The CDR3 DNA reads as TGCAGTGCTACGGGACTAGCGGGGGGATTACGCGAGTTCAAAATGGAAGAGACCCAGTACTTC. It specifies CSATGLAGGLREFKMEETQYF.

This clonotype is medium-sized in the sample. This sequence joins TRBV20-1 and TRBJ2-1, with 10 bases matching TRBD2. The V and J ends lost 0 bases and 5 bases, in that order; junction bases with no gene match: 4. The germline gives CDR1 DFQATT, CDR2 SNEGSKA (reference sequence). The CDR3 spans 15 residues. This chain's CDR3 is CSARDWTSGNNEQFF. As DNA, the CDR3 is TGCAGTGCTAGAGATTGGACTAGCGGAAACAATGAGCAGTTCTTC.

Relative to its sample, this clonotype is medium-sized. The chain recombines TRBV30 with TRBJ1-3, with 8 bases that match TRBD1. Germline-derived CDR1 and CDR2 are GTSNPN and SVGIG (reference sequence). V gave up 5 bases and J gave up 2 bases; unmatched junction bases: 2. This CDR3 region has 13 residues. CDR3 loop: CAWGQGPGNTIYF. The CDR3 DNA reads TGTGCCTGGGGACAGGGCCCTGGAAACACCATATATTTT.

This clonotype is large within its sample. This chain joins TRBV27 and TRBJ1-5; D ambiguous. Trimming took off 1 base at V and 6 bases at J, with 7 bases between the two ends. CDR1 is MNHEY and CDR2 is SMNVEV in the germline V gene (reference sequence). This CDR3 spans 13 amino acids. CDR3 loop: CASSLYFGQPQHF. The CDR3 coding sequence is TGTGCCAGCAGTTTATACTTTGGTCAGCCCCAGCATTTT.

By sample fraction, this clonotype is large (0.1 to 1%). The chain links TRBV2 to TRBJ1-1; D is perhaps TRBD1 (5 bases). The CDR3 is made up of 12 amino acids. Germline CDR1 and CDR2: SNHLY and FYNNEI. CDR3 coding DNA: TGTGCAAGCGGGGGGACGAACACTGAAGCTTTCTTT. It specifies CASGGTNTEAFF.

A note on this clonotype: A far larger clone is one base from this, pointing to a likely read error. The chain is built from TRBV5-5 and TRBJ2-1; D remains ambiguous. This CDR3 contains 14 residues. Germline loops: CDR1 SGHKS, CDR2 YYEKEE (reference sequence). CDR3 coding DNA: TGTGCCCGCAGCTTGGGTGGCGGTAACAATGAGCAGTTCTTC. The encoded protein is CARSLGGGNNEQFF.

By share, this clonotype ranks as large. The rearrangement links TRBV2 to TRBJ2-1; a possible D gene is TRBD2 (5 bases). V lost 7 bases and J 2 bases, leaving 15 bases between the germline ends. The CDR3 length is 15 residues. Germline loops: CDR1 SNHLY, CDR2 FYNNEI. The CDR3: CASMSGVSPYNEQFF. In DNA, the CDR3 is TGTGCCAGCATGAGCGGTGTCAGTCCCTACAATGAGCAGTTCTTC.